Listed below are T cell receptor beta chains from one sample, sequenced in a study of blood T cell repertoires in COVID-19. The data were produced by immunoSEQ multiplex PCR, yet TCRdb's version contains in-frame clones alone and is incomplete. The data show roughly 150,000 clones, about 88% seen once. Sequencing was done on a sample of peripheral blood. The receptors derive from a man aged 45-65 years who had recovered from COVID-19. The conserved cysteine and the conserved F or W are not part of the CDR3 here. The order of the fields is CDR3 length, J gene, D gene, clone size, V gene, CDR3 protein. The D gene is left open where the match is weak. Clone size is shown for a subset of rows, as once, few, many or a class of expanded clone.

cdr3_length: 13
j_call: TRBJ1-1
d_call: NA
clone_size: NA
v_call: TRBV7-9
cdr3_aa: ASSLAAGENTEAF

cdr3_length: 10
j_call: TRBJ1-2
d_call: NA
clone_size: few
v_call: TRBV4-1
cdr3_aa: ASSAAGVGYT

cdr3_length: 11
j_call: TRBJ2-7
d_call: TRBD2
clone_size: NA
v_call: TRBV6-5
cdr3_aa: ASTGGLVYEQY

cdr3_length: 11
j_call: TRBJ1-1
d_call: NA
clone_size: NA
v_call: TRBV27
cdr3_aa: ASSLGLNTEAF

cdr3_length: 11
j_call: TRBJ1-1
d_call: NA
clone_size: NA
v_call: TRBV7-2
cdr3_aa: ASSFRGETEAF

cdr3_length: 12
j_call: TRBJ2-4
d_call: TRBD2
clone_size: NA
v_call: TRBV5-5
cdr3_aa: ASSSSTSENIQY

cdr3_length: 12
j_call: TRBJ1-1
d_call: NA
clone_size: NA
v_call: TRBV7-3
cdr3_aa: ASSLTGAGTEAF

cdr3_length: 13
j_call: TRBJ1-3
d_call: TRBD1
clone_size: NA
v_call: TRBV11-2
cdr3_aa: ASSLVTGVGNTIY

cdr3_length: 10
j_call: TRBJ2-7
d_call: NA
clone_size: NA
v_call: TRBV9
cdr3_aa: ASSTNEDEQY

cdr3_length: 11
j_call: TRBJ2-7
d_call: NA
clone_size: NA
v_call: TRBV5-8
cdr3_aa: ASIKDRLYEQY

cdr3_length: 13
j_call: TRBJ2-7
d_call: TRBD2
clone_size: NA
v_call: TRBV4-2
cdr3_aa: ASSQDHRGGTEQY

cdr3_length: 14
j_call: TRBJ2-7
d_call: NA
clone_size: NA
v_call: TRBV24-1
cdr3_aa: ATSDLRATDPHEQY

cdr3_length: 12
j_call: TRBJ2-3
d_call: NA
clone_size: NA
v_call: TRBV5-1
cdr3_aa: ASSLEQSTDTQY

cdr3_length: 12
j_call: TRBJ1-2
d_call: NA
clone_size: once
v_call: TRBV6-5
cdr3_aa: ASSTLSRNYGYT

cdr3_length: 13
j_call: TRBJ1-2
d_call: NA
clone_size: NA
v_call: TRBV7-2
cdr3_aa: ASSLSSLTNYGYT

cdr3_length: 14
j_call: TRBJ1-6
d_call: NA
clone_size: few
v_call: TRBV24-1
cdr3_aa: ATSDPRRGDNSPLH

cdr3_length: 12
j_call: TRBJ2-1
d_call: NA
clone_size: NA
v_call: TRBV3-1/TRBV3-2
cdr3_aa: ASRSPGLIHEQF